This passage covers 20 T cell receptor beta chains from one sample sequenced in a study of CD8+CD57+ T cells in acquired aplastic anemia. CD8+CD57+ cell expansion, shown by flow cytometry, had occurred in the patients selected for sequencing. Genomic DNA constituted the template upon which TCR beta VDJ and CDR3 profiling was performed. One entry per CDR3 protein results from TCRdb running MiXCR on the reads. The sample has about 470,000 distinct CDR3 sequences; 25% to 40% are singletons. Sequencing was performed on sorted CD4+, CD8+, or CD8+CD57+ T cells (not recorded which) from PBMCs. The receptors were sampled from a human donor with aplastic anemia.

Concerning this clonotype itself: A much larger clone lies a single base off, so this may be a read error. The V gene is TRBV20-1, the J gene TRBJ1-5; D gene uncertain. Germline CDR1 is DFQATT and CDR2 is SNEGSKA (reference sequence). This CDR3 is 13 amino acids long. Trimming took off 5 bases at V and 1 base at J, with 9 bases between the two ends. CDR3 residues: CSAGSMSNQPQHF. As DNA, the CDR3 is TGCAGTGCTGGGTCCATGAGCAATCAGCCCCAGCATTTT.

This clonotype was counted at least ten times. CDR3 sequence (DNA): TGTGCCAGCAGTGAAGGAGGAGCTTATAATTCACCCCTCCACTTT. It translates to CASSEGGAYNSPLHF. This chain joins TRBV25-1 and TRBJ1-6; D is uncertain. In germline, CDR1 is MGHDK, CDR2 SYGVNS. The V gene lost 2 bases and the J gene lost 4 bases, with 9 bases spanning the gap. The CDR3 runs 15 residues.

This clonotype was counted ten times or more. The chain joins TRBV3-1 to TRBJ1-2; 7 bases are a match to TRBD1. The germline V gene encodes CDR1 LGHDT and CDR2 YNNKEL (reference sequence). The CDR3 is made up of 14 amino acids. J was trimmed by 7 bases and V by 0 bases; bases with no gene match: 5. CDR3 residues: CASSQEDRRAGYTF. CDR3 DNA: TGTGCCAGCAGCCAAGAGGACAGGCGAGCTGGCTACACCTTC.

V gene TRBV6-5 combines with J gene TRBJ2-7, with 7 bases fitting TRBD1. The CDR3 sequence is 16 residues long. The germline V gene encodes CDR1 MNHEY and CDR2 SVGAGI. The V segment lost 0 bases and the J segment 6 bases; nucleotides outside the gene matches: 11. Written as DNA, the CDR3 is TGTGCCAGCAGTTACTCCGGACTGAGACAGGGCGTCGAGCAGTACTTC. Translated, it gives CASSYSGLRQGVEQYF.

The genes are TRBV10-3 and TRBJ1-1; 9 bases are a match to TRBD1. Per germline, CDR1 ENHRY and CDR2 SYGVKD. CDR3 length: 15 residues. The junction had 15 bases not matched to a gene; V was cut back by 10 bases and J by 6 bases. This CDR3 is CASSYRGTGFAEAFF. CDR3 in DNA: TGTGCCAGCAGCTACCGAGGGACAGGGTTCGCTGAAGCTTTCTTT.

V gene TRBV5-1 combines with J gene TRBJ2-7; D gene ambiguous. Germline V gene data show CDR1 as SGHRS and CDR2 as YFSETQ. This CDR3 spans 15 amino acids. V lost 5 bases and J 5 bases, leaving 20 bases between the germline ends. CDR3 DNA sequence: TGCGCCAGCAGATCGGTTGGGGTAAGTGCGGACGAGCAGTACTTC. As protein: CASRSVGVSADEQYF.

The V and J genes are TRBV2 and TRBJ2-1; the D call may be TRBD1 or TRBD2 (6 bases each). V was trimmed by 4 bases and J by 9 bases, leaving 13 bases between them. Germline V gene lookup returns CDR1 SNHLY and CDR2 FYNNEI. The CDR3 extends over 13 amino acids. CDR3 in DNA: TGTGCCAGCAGTGGGCAGGGGAGGTCTGAGCAGTTCTTC. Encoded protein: CASSGQGRSEQFF.

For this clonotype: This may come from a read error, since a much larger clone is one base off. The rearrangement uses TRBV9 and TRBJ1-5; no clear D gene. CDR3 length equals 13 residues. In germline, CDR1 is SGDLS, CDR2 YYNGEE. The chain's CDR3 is CAGSLEEGQPQHF. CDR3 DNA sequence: TGTGCCGGCAGCCTCGAAGAGGGTCAGCCCCAGCATTTT.

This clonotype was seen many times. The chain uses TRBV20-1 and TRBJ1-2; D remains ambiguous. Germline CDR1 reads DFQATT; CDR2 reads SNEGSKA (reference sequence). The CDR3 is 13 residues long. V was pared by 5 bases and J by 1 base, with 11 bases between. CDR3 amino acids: CSAASTLNYGYTF. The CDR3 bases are TGCAGTGCTGCCTCGACTCTTAACTATGGCTACACCTTC.

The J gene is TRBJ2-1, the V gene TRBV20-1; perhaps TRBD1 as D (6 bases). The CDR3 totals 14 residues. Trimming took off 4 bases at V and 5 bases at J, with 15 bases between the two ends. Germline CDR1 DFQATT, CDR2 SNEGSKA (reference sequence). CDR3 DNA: TGCAGTGCTAACTTAGACAGGATTAACAATGAGCAGTTCTTC. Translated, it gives CSANLDRINNEQFF.

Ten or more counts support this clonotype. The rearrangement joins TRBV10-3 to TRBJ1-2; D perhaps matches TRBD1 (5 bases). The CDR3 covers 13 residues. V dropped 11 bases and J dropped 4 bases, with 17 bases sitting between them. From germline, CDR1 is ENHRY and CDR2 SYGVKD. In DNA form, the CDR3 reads TGTGCCGTCACCAGGGAAGTGGGCTATGGCTACACCTTC. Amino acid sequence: CAVTREVGYGYTF.

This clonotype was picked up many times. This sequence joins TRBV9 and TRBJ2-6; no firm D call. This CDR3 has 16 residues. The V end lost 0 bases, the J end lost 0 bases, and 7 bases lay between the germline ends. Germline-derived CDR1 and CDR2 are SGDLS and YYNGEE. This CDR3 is CASSVVSPSGANVLTF. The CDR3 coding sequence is TGTGCCAGCAGCGTAGTTTCCCCCTCTGGGGCCAACGTCCTGACTTTC.

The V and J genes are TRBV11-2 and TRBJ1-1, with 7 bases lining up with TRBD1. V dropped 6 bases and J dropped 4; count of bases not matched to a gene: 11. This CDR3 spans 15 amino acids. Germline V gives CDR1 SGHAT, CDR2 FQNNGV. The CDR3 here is CASSLEGAVGTEAFF. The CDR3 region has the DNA TGTGCCAGCAGTCTAGAGGGGGCTGTGGGCACTGAAGCTTTCTTT. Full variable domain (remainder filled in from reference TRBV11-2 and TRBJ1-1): EAGVAQSPRYKIIEKRQSVAFWCNPISGHATLYWYQQILGQGPKLLIQFQNNGVVDDSQLPKDRFSAERLKGVDSTLKIQPAKLEDSAVYLCASSLEGAVGTEAFFGQGTRLTVV.

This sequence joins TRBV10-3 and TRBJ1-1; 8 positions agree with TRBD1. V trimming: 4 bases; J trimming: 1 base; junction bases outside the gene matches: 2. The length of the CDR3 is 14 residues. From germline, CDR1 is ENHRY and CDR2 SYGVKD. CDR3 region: CAISATGGNTEAFF. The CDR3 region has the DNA TGTGCCATCAGTGCTACAGGGGGGAACACTGAAGCTTTCTTT.

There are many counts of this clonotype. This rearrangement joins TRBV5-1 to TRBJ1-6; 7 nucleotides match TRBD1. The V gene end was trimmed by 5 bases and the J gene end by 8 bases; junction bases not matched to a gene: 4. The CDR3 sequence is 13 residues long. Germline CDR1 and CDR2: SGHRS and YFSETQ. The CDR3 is CASRKDRDSPLHF. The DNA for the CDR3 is TGCGCCAGCAGAAAAGACAGGGATTCACCCCTCCACTTT.

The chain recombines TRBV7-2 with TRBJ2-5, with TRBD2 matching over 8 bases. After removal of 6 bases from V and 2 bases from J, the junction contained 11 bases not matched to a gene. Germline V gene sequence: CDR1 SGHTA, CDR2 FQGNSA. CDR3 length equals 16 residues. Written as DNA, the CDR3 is TGTGCCAGCAGTTTACAAGCGGGAGTAGGACAAGAGACCCAGTACTTC. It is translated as CASSLQAGVGQETQYF. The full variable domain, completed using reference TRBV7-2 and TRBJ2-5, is GAGVSQSPSNKVTEKGKDVELRCDPISGHTALYWYRQSLGQGLEFLIYFQGNSAPDKSGLPSDRFSAERTGGSVSTLTIQRTQQEDSAVYLCASSLQAGVGQETQYFGPGTRLLVL.

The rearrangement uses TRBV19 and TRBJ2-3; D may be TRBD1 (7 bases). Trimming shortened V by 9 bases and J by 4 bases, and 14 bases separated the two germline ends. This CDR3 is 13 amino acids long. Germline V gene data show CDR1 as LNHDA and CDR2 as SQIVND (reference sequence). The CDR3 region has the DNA TGTGCCAGGGGGGGACAGCCGCCAGATACGCAGTATTTT. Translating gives CARGGQPPDTQYF.

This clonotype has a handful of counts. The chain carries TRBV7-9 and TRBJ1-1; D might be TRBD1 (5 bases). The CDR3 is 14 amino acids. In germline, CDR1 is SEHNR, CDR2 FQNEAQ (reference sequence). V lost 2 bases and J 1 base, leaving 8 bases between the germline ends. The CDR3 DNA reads TGTGCCAGCAGCTTACAGGGCCCGAACACTGAAGCTTTCTTT. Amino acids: CASSLQGPNTEAFF.

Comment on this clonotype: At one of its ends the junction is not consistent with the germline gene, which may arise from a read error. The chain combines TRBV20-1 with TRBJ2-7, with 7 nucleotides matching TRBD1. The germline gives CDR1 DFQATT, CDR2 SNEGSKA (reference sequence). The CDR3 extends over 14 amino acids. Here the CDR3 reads CSAGDPGQLYEQYF. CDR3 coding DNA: TGCAGTGCTGGAGATCCGGGACAGCTCTACGAGCAGTACTTC.

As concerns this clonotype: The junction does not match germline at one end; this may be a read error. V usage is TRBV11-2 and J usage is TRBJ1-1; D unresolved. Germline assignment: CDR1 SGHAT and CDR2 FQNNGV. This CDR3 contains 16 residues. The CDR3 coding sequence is TGTGCCGGCAGCTTAGTGGGAGAGCCGTTTAACACTGAAGCTTTCTTT. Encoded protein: CAGSLVGEPFNTEAFF.